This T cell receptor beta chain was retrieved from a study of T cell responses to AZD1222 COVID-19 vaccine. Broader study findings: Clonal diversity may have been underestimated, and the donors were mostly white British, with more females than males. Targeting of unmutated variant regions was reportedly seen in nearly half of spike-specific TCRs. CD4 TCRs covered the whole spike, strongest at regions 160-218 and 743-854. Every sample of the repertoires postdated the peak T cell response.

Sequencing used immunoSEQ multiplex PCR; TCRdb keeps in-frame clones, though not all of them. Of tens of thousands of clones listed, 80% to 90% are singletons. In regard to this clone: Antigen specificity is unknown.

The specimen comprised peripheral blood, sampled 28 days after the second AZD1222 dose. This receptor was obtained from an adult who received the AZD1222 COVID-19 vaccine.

The CDR3 sequence is CASRRLAGDTDTQYF. The CDR3 coding sequence is TGTGCCAGTAGGCGGCTAGCGGGAGACACAGATACGCAGTATTTT. The chain uses TRBV19 and TRBJ2-3; TRBD2 matches at 10 bases. The length of the CDR3 is 15 residues. J was trimmed by 2 bases and V by 6 bases; bases with no gene match: 5. The germline gives CDR1 LNHDA, CDR2 SQIVND (reference sequence).